The present entry profiles one T cell receptor beta chain with its context. This entry is derived from a study of regulatory T cells in long-lasting Graves disease. Across the whole study: Graves' patients diagnosed newly had used antithyroid drugs under 3 months.

In building TCR beta libraries, iRepertoire HTBI primers were used together with Arm-PCR of CDR3 regions. TCRdb reprocessed the multiplex PCR reads with MiXCR, giving one entry per CDR3 protein. The data hold hundreds of thousands of distinct CDR3 sequences, with approximately 15% observed a single time. The CDR3 runs to 15 residues. Per germline, CDR1 MNHEY and CDR2 SVGEGT. With 0 bases removed from V and 1 base from J, the gap between germline ends came to 10 bases. As for time point: newly diagnosed GD, antithyroid drugs for less than 3 months. Extracted RNA from PBMCs served as the source of the TCR library. These data also formed part of another study, on T cells in Graves' hyperthyroidism and ophthalmopathy.

The chain employs TRBV6-2 or TRBV6-3 and TRBJ2-7; maybe TRBD2 (5 bases). The receptor was isolated from a woman aged 25 to 45 with Graves disease. Material: peripheral blood mononuclear cells (PBMCs), obtained at new diagnosis, from a patient treated with antithyroid drugs. CDR3 in DNA: TGTGCCAGCAGTTACTCGGCGGGCGAGTCCTACGAGCAGTACTTC. This sequence encodes CASSYSAGESYEQYF.